This T cell receptor beta chain derives from a study of blood T cell repertoires in COVID-19. At the level of the study: Researchers got acute and convalescent COVID-19 samples from the United States, Italy and Spain.

The CDR3 is made up of 13 amino acids. Germline V CDR1 and CDR2: SEHNR, FQNEAQ (reference sequence). V was cut by 5 bases and J by 2 bases, with 7 bases left in between. Generated by immunoSEQ multiplex PCR, the TCRdb table keeps only in-frame clones and is missing some. The data show roughly 39,000 clones, 85% to 90% seen once. The chain carries TRBV7-9 and TRBJ1-5; D call uncertain. The receptor comes from a man aged 30 to 45 with active or convalescent COVID-19. Sample: peripheral blood. The CDR3 bases are TGTGCCAGCAGCACCCAGGGCAATCAGCCCCAGCATTTT. Translated: CASSTQGNQPQHF.